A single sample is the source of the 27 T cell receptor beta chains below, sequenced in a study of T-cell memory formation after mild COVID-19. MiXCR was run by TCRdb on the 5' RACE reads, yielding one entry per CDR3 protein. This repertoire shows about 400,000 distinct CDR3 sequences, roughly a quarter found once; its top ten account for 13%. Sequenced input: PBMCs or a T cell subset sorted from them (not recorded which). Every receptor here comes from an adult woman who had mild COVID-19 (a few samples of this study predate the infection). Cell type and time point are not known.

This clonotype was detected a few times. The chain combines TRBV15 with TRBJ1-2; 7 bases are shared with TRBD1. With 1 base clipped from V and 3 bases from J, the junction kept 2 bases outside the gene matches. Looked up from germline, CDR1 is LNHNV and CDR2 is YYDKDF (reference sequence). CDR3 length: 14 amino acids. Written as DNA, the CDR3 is TGTGCCACCAGCAGAGGGGACAGAGACTATGGCTACACCTTC. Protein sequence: CATSRGDRDYGYTF.

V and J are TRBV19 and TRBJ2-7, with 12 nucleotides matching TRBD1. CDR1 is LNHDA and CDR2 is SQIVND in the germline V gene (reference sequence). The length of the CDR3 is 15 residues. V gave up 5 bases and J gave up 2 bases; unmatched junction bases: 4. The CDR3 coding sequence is TGTGCCAGTAGTCCGGGGACAGGGGGCACCTACGAGCAGTACTTC. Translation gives CASSPGTGGTYEQYF.

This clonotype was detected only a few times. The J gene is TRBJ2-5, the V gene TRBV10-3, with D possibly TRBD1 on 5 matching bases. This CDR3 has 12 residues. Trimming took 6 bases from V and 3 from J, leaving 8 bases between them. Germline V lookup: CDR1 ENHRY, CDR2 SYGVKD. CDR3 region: CAIRDREETQYF. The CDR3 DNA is TGTGCCATCAGAGACAGAGAAGAGACCCAGTACTTC.

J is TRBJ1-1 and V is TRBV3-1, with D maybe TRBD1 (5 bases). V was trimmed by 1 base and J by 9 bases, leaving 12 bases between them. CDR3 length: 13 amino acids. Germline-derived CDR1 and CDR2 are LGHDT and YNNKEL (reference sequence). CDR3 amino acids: CASSQATGEKAFF. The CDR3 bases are TGTGCCAGCAGCCAAGCCACGGGGGAAAAAGCTTTCTTT.

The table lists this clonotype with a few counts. CDR3 sequence reads: CASSPVQGSSTEAFF. CDR3 nucleotide sequence: TGTGCCAGCAGCCCCGTACAGGGATCGAGCACTGAAGCTTTCTTT. The chain links TRBV4-2 to TRBJ1-1; D is possibly TRBD1 (6 bases). This CDR3 is 15 amino acids long. Germline assignment: CDR1 LGHNA and CDR2 YNFKEQ. V shed 4 bases and J shed 4 bases, with 16 bases lying between them.

CDR3 amino acids: CSVIPGQGYAGELFF. The CDR3, as DNA: TGCAGCGTGATCCCGGGACAAGGCTACGCCGGGGAGCTGTTTTTT. V gene TRBV29-1 combines with J gene TRBJ2-2, with a possible D match to TRBD1 (6 bases). Germline V gene lookup returns CDR1 SQVTM and CDR2 ANQGSEA. This CDR3 is 15 amino acids long. Trimming took off 6 bases at V and 6 bases at J, with 20 bases between the two ends.

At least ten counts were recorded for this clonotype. The DNA of the CDR3 is TGTGCCAGCAGCTTTTCCATGGCCAGCTATGGCTACACCTTC. Its translation: CASSFSMASYGYTF. J is TRBJ1-2 and V is TRBV5-6; the D is unclear. The CDR3 loop spans 14 amino acids. Germline CDR1 SGHDT, CDR2 YYEEEE. Between the trimmed V and J ends, which lost 2 bases and 4 bases, there was a span of 12 bases.

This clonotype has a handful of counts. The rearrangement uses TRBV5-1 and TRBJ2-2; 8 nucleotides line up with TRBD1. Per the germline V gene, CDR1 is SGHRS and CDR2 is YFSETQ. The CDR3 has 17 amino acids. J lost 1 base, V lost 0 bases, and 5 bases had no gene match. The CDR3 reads CASSLGLGQGNTGELFF. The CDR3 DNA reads TGCGCCAGCAGCTTGGGTCTCGGACAGGGGAACACCGGGGAGCTGTTTTTT.

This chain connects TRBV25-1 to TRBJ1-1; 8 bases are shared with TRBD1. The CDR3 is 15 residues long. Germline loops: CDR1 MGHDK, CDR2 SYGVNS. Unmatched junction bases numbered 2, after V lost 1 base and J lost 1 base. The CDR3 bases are TGTGCCAGCAGTGAATGGGGGACAGGGAACACTGAAGCTTTCTTT. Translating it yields CASSEWGTGNTEAFF.

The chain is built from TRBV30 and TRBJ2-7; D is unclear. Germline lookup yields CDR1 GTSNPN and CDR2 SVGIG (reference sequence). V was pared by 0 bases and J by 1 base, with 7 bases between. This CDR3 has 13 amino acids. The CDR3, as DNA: TGTGCCTGGAGTGTTGTCCGTTCCTACGAGCAGTACTTC. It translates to CAWSVVRSYEQYF.

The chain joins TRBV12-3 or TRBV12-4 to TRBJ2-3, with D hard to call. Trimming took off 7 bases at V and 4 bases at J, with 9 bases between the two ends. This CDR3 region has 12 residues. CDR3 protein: CASTTDADTQYF. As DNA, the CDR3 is TGTGCCAGCACCACAGACGCAGATACGCAGTATTTT.

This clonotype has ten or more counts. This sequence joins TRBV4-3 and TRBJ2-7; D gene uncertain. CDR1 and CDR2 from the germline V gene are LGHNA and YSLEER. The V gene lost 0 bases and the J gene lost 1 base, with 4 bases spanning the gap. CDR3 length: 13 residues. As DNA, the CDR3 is TGCGCCAGCAGCCAAGACAGTTCCTACGAGCAGTACTTC. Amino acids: CASSQDSSYEQYF.

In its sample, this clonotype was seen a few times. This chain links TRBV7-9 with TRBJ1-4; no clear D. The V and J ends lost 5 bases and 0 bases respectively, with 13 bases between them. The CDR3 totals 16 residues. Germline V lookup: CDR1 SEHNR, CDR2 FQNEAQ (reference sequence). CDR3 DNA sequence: TGTGCCAGCAGCCCGGGCAGGACGGCAACTAATGAAAAACTGTTTTTT. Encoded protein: CASSPGRTATNEKLFF.

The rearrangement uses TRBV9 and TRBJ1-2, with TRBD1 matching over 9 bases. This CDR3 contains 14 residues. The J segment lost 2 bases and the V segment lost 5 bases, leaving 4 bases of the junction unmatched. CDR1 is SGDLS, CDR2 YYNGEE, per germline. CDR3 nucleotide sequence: TGTGCCAGCAGACCGACAGGGGGGAACTATGGCTACACCTTC. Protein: CASRPTGGNYGYTF.

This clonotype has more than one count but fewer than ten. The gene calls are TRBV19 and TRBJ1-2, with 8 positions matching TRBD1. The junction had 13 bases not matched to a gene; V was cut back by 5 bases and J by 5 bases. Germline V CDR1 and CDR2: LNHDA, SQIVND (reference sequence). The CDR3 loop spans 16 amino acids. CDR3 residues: CASSPQPRQGRYGYTF. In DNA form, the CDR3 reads TGTGCCAGTAGTCCCCAGCCCCGACAGGGGCGGTATGGCTACACCTTC.

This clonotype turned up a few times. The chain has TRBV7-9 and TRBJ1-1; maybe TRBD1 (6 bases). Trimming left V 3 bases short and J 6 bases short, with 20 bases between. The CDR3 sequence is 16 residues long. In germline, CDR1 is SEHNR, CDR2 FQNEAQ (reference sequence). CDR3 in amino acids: CASSLVTGGQGAEAFF. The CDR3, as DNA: TGTGCCAGCAGCTTGGTAACTGGGGGGCAAGGCGCTGAAGCTTTCTTT.

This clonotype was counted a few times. CDR3 region: CASSRDRIVGYTF. CDR3 bases: TGTGCCAGCAGCCGGGACAGGATTGTGGGCTACACCTTC. The chain uses TRBV12-3 or TRBV12-4 and TRBJ1-2; TRBD1 agrees at 8 bases. J gave up 8 bases and V 6 bases, and 8 bases lay outside the gene matches. The CDR3 length is 13 residues.

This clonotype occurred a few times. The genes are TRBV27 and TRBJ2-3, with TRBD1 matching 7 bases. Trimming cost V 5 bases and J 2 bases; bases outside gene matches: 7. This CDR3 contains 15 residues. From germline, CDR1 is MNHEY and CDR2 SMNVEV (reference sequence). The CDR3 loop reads CASSPRGIVTDTQYF. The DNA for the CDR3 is TGTGCCAGCAGTCCCAGGGGGATAGTCACAGATACGCAGTATTTT.

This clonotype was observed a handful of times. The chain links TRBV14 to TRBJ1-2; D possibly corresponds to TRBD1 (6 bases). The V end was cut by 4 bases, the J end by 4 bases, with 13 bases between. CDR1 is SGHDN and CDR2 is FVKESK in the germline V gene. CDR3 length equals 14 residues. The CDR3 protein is CASSRRGHGYGYTF. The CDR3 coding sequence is TGTGCCAGCAGCCGCAGGGGACACGGCTATGGCTACACCTTC.

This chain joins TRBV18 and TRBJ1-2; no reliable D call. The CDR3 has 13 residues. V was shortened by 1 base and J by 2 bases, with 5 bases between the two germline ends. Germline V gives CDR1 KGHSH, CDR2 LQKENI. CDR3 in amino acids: CASSPRVNYGYTF. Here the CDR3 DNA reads TGTGCCAGCTCACCACGGGTCAACTATGGCTACACCTTC.

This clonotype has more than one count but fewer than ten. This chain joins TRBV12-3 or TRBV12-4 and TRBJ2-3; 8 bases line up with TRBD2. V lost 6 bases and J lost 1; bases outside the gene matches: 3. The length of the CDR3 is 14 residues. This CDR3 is CASRLSGGTDTQYF. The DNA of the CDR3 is TGTGCCAGCAGACTTAGCGGGGGCACAGATACGCAGTATTTT.

CDR3: CSARELAGEPYEQYF. For the CDR3, the DNA is TGCAGTGCTAGGGAACTAGCGGGGGAACCGTACGAGCAGTACTTC. The rearrangement uses TRBV20-1 and TRBJ2-7; the match to TRBD2 covers 11 bases. The CDR3 is made up of 15 amino acids. Germline CDR1 is DFQATT and CDR2 is SNEGSKA (reference sequence). The junction had 8 bases not matched to a gene; V was cut back by 3 bases and J by 4 bases.

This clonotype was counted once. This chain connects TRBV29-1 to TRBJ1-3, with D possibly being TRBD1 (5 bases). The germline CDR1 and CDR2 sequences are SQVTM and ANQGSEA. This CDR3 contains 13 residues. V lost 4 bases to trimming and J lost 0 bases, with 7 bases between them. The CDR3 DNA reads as TGCAGCGTTGCAGGGAGCTCTGGAAACACCATATATTTT. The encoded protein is CSVAGSSGNTIYF.

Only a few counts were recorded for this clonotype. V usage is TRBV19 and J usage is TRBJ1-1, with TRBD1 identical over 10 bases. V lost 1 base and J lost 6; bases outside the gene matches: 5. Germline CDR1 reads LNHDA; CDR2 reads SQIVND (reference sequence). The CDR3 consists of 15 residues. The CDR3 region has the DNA TGTGCCAGTAGTATAGCAGACAGGGGGCAGGCTGAAGCTTTCTTT. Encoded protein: CASSIADRGQAEAFF.

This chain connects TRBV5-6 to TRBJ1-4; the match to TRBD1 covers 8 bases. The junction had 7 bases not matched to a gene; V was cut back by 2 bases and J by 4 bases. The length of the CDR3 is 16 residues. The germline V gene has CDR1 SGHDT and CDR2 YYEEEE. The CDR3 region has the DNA TGTGCCAGCAGCTTTCGGACAGGGTCCGATAATGAAAAACTGTTTTTT. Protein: CASSFRTGSDNEKLFF.

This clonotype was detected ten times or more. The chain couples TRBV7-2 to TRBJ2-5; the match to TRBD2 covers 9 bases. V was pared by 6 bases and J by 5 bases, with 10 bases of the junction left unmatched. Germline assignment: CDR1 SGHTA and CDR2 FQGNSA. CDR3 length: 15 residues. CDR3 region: CASSYSGSLRETQYF. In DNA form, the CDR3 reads TGTGCCAGCAGTTATAGCGGGAGTCTTCGGGAGACCCAGTACTTC.

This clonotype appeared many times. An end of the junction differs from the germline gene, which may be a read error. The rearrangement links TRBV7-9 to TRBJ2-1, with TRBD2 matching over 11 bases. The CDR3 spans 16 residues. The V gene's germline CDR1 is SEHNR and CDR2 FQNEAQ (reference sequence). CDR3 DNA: TGTGCCAGCAGCCTAGCGGGGGGACCACACCCCAATGAGCAGTTCTTC. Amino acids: CASSLAGGPHPNEQFF.